This TCR beta chain emerged from a study of shared clonotypes between healthy human individuals. Study as a whole: Used for every donor were three CD4 naive, three CD4 memory, two CD8 naive and one CD8 memory plate. Study outcomes and limitations: Few donors restricted represented genetic and exposure-history diversity.

CDR1 and CDR2 (germline): SQVTM, ANQGSEA. V shed 5 bases and J shed 5 bases, with 9 bases lying between them. This CDR3 has 11 residues. Of note for this clone: Its target is unknown. This sample includes further DNA sequences coding for the same CDR3.

The sorted-subset replicate PCRs were given 150 to 250 ng DNA, which is about 29,000 T cell genomes. In the authors' methods: Owing to the provision of junction-only sequences devoid of quality scores by immunoSEQ, filtering differed. The data were produced by immunoSEQ multiplex PCR, yet TCRdb's version contains in-frame clones alone and is incomplete. The V and J calls and the clone size are those of that table, but D and trimming were determined from the DNA. Counted here are approximately 1.1 million clones, around 78% occurring once; the ten biggest clones make up approximately 0.52%. This receptor was taken from a young man in good health. Some clones in this sample may be carry-over from other donors' samples. The chain joins TRBV29-1 to TRBJ1-2; D is uncertain. Sequences were obtained from memory CD4+ T cells from PBMCs. Subset: CD45RA-negative fraction. The CDR3 DNA sequence: TGCAGCGTTACGGACGGTTATGGCTACACCTTC. This sequence encodes CSVTDGYGYTF.